This entry lists 28 T cell receptor beta chains sequenced from one sample in a study of neoadjuvant anti-PD-1 for oral cavity cancer. Sequenced by immunoSEQ multiplex PCR; TCRdb stores in-frame clones only, minus some. The sample gives about 17,000 clones, approximately 70% of which show up once; 2.5% is in the top ten. This material consisted of PBMCs, taken before nivolumab (anti-PD-1) treatment. Receptor source: a person between 40 and 85 years old with oral cavity squamous cell carcinoma.

The V call is TRBV7-9, the J call TRBJ1-1, with a tentative D call TRBD1 (6 bases). Trimming cost V 5 bases and J 1 base, with 14 bases left between them. The germline CDR1 and CDR2 sequences are SEHNR and FQNEAQ (reference sequence). The length of the CDR3 is 15 residues. CDR3 nucleotide sequence: TGTGCCAGCAGCCGGTCGGGACACTCGAACACTGAAGCTTTCTTT. Protein sequence: CASSRSGHSNTEAFF.

In this sample, this clone turned up a few times. The genes are TRBV13 and TRBJ2-7, with D possibly TRBD1 on 6 matching bases. The CDR3 has 14 amino acids. Trimming pared 0 bases from V and 3 bases from J, leaving 9 bases between. CDR1 and CDR2 from the germline V gene are PRHDT and FYEKMQ (reference sequence). This CDR3 is CASSLGGGGYEQYF. As DNA, the CDR3 is TGTGCCAGCAGCTTAGGTGGGGGCGGCTACGAGCAGTACTTC.

The J gene is TRBJ2-5, the V gene TRBV19; 14 positions agree with TRBD2. V lost 5 bases to trimming and J lost 0 bases; unmatched junction nucleotides: 5. CDR3 length equals 17 residues. The germline V gene has CDR1 LNHDA and CDR2 SQIVND (reference sequence). CDR3 DNA sequence: TGTGCCAGTAGTCCCCGGACTAGCGGGAGGTACCAAGAGACCCAGTACTTC. It specifies CASSPRTSGRYQETQYF.

This chain joins TRBV11-1 and TRBJ2-1; TRBD2 aligns across 9 bases. Trimming at V came to 1 base and at J to 0 bases, leaving 7 bases not matched to a gene. Looked up from germline, CDR1 is SGHAT and CDR2 is FQDESV (reference sequence). The CDR3 covers 18 residues. CDR3 protein: CASSLELAGASSYNEQFF. Here the CDR3 DNA reads TGTGCCAGCAGCTTAGAACTAGCGGGCGCGAGCTCCTACAATGAGCAGTTCTTC.

This chain links TRBV5-1 with TRBJ2-3, with D uncertain. With 0 bases removed from V and 4 bases from J, the gap between germline ends came to 15 bases. CDR1 is SGHRS and CDR2 is YFSETQ in the germline V gene. CDR3 length: 16 residues. The CDR3 DNA follows: TGCGCCAGCAGCTTGGTTGGTCCCTCCATTCCAGATACGCAGTATTTT. Encoded protein: CASSLVGPSIPDTQYF.

This chain uses TRBV2 with TRBJ2-7; 9 bases map to TRBD1. Germline values: CDR1 SNHLY, CDR2 FYNNEI. The ends lost 3 bases at V and 2 bases at J; junction bases unmatched: 2. There are 14 residues in the CDR3. CDR3 sequence: CASSDRTGAYEQYF. In nucleotides, the CDR3 is TGTGCCAGCAGTGACAGGACAGGGGCCTACGAGCAGTACTTC. Full variable domain (missing parts from reference TRBV2 and TRBJ2-7): EPEVTQTPSHQVTQMGQEVILRCVPISNHLYFYWYRQILGQKVEFLVSFYNNEISEKSEIFDDQFSVERPDGSNFTLKIRSTKLEDSAMYFCASSDRTGAYEQYFGPGTRLTVT.

This clone was found a few times. The J gene is TRBJ2-2, the V gene TRBV29-1; D remains ambiguous. CDR1 is SQVTM and CDR2 is ANQGSEA in the germline V gene. The V and J ends lost 6 bases and 2 bases respectively, with 7 bases between them. The CDR3 runs 12 residues. The chain's CDR3 is CSVVINTGELFF. CDR3 nucleotide sequence: TGCAGCGTGGTCATTAACACCGGGGAGCTGTTTTTT.

The chain employs TRBV27 and TRBJ2-3; 7 bases are a match to TRBD1. The CDR3 is made up of 14 amino acids. Trimming at V came to 6 bases and at J to 6 bases, leaving 9 bases not matched to a gene. In germline, CDR1 is MNHEY, CDR2 SMNVEV (reference sequence). The CDR3 DNA sequence: TGTGCCAGCAGCTTACAGGGGCCGGAGGATACGCAGTATTTT. Protein sequence: CASSLQGPEDTQYF.

This clone ranks as medium-sized (0.01 to 0.1%). This chain uses TRBV7-8 with TRBJ2-2, with a possible D match to TRBD1 (5 bases). V lost 2 bases, J lost 5 bases, and 12 bases lay in between. Germline-derived CDR1 and CDR2 are SGHVS and FQNEAQ. This CDR3 has 15 residues. The DNA of the CDR3 is TGTGCCAGCAGCTTAATCCAGGGCCCTACCGGGGAGCTGTTTTTT. Protein product: CASSLIQGPTGELFF.

The genes are TRBV6-5 and TRBJ1-1; D unresolved. The CDR3 is 13 amino acids. Trimming removed 1 base at V and 5 bases at J, with 8 bases between. Germline CDR1 and CDR2: MNHEY and SVGAGI. CDR3 nucleotides: TGTGCCAGCAGTTACTTGGAAGGGACTGAAGCTTTCTTT. This codes for CASSYLEGTEAFF.

The V and J genes are TRBV6-5 and TRBJ1-5; D is possibly TRBD1 (5 bases). Germline V gives CDR1 MNHEY, CDR2 SVGAGI. Trimming removed 5 bases from V and 6 bases from J, with 17 bases in between. The CDR3 extends over 15 amino acids. The CDR3 DNA sequence: TGTGCCAGCAGTCTTGGGGGAGGTTCCGTTCAGCCCCAGCATTTT. Its translation is CASSLGGGSVQPQHF.

The rearrangement links TRBV11-3 to TRBJ1-2; tentatively, D is TRBD1 (6 bases). Germline V lookup: CDR1 SGHNT, CDR2 YENEEA. The CDR3 is 11 amino acids. The CDR3 loop reads CGRQVHYGYTF. As DNA, the CDR3 is TGTGGAAGACAGGTTCACTATGGCTACACCTTC.

This clone was observed a handful of times. The rearrangement uses TRBV7-6 and TRBJ2-7; weak D call: TRBD2 (6 bases). This CDR3 has 17 amino acids. The ends were cut back, 5 bases at V and 2 bases at J, with 22 bases in the middle. Germline-derived CDR1 and CDR2 are SGHVS and FNYEAQ. The CDR3 loop reads CASSAHGGTSSPYEQYF. The DNA of the CDR3 is TGTGCCAGCAGCGCCCACGGCGGGACTTCCAGCCCCTACGAGCAGTACTTC.

The chain recombines TRBV13 with TRBJ1-2; 7 positions match TRBD1. The germline V gene has CDR1 PRHDT and CDR2 FYEKMQ (reference sequence). V gave up 6 bases and J gave up 3 bases; unmatched junction bases: 10. The CDR3 runs to 15 residues. This CDR3 is CASSLRDRPYYGYTF. In DNA form, the CDR3 reads TGTGCCAGCAGTCTCCGGGACAGACCGTACTATGGCTACACCTTC.

A single count supports this clone. This chain uses TRBV27 with TRBJ2-7; D is ambiguous. V was shortened by 7 bases and J by 2 bases, with 9 bases between the two germline ends. Germline CDR1 and CDR2: MNHEY and SMNVEV (reference sequence). This CDR3 has 12 residues. CDR3 DNA: TGTGCCAGCAACGAGACTCCCTACGAGCAGTACTTC. It encodes CASNETPYEQYF.

This clone was detected a few times. The rearrangement links TRBV2 to TRBJ2-2, with D perhaps TRBD1 (6 bases). CDR3 length: 13 amino acids. The germline V and J ends were trimmed by 6 bases and 6 bases, with 11 bases remaining between them. CDR1 and CDR2 (germline): SNHLY, FYNNEI. The CDR3, as DNA: TGTGCCAGCAGCGTACAGGGAGCCGGGGAGCTGTTTTTT. This encodes CASSVQGAGELFF.

V is TRBV6-5 and J is TRBJ2-3; the D is unclear. Germline V gene lookup returns CDR1 MNHEY and CDR2 SVGAGI. The CDR3 sequence is 15 residues long. V was cut by 5 bases and J by 7 bases, with 19 bases left in between. CDR3 sequence: CASSPRNSLGYTQYF. CDR3 in DNA: TGTGCCAGCAGTCCGCGGAACTCCTTGGGGTATACGCAGTATTTT.

The chain joins TRBV18 to TRBJ2-7; TRBD2 matches 10 bases. The CDR3 sequence is 15 residues long. Per the germline V gene, CDR1 is KGHSH and CDR2 is LQKENI. V lost 4 bases to trimming and J lost 5 bases; unmatched junction nucleotides: 8. In nucleotides, the CDR3 is TGTGCCAGCTCACTTCTAGCGGGAGACGTAGACGAGCAGTACTTC. It is translated as CASSLLAGDVDEQYF.

The chain is built from TRBV5-1 and TRBJ1-2; 9 nucleotides match TRBD1. Trimming removed 5 bases from V and 2 bases from J; junction bases left unmatched: 7. CDR1 is SGHRS, CDR2 YFSETQ, per germline. This CDR3 spans 15 amino acids. The CDR3 protein is CASSPDRGDNYGYTF. CDR3 bases: TGCGCCAGCAGTCCGGACAGGGGTGACAACTATGGCTACACCTTC. The full variable domain, in which reference TRBV5-1 and TRBJ1-2 provide the parts outside the CDR3, is KAGVTQTPRYLIKTRGQQVTLSCSPISGHRSVSWYQQTPGQGLQFLFEYFSETQRNKGNFPGRFSGRQFSNSRSEMNVSTLELGDSALYLCASSPDRGDNYGYTFGSGTRLTVV.

The V call is TRBV4-1, the J call TRBJ1-3; the D is unclear. V lost 0 bases to trimming and J lost 3 bases, with 12 bases between them. This CDR3 contains 16 residues. The germline V gene encodes CDR1 MGHRA and CDR2 YSYEKL. In nucleotides, the CDR3 is TGCGCCAGCAGCCAAGAAGGATCCCCGCTTGGAAACACCATATATTTT. This encodes CASSQEGSPLGNTIYF.

V gene TRBV6-5 combines with J gene TRBJ1-2, with 10 bases that match TRBD1. The CDR3 is made up of 14 amino acids. Germline V gene lookup returns CDR1 MNHEY and CDR2 SVGAGI. V was pared by 7 bases and J by 5 bases, with 7 bases of the junction left unmatched. The CDR3 DNA is TGTGCCAGCACCGCAGGGACAGGGGAGTATGGCTACACCTTC. The encoded protein is CASTAGTGEYGYTF.

The gene calls are TRBV5-1 and TRBJ2-5, with 10 bases that match TRBD2. In germline, CDR1 is SGHRS, CDR2 YFSETQ. The V and J ends lost 3 bases and 5 bases, in that order; junction bases with no gene match: 4. The CDR3 spans 14 residues. The CDR3 nucleotides are TGCGCCAGCAGCTCCGGGACTAGCGTCGAGACCCAGTACTTC. The encoded protein is CASSSGTSVETQYF.

The chain employs TRBV5-1 and TRBJ2-5; 8 nucleotides align to TRBD1. Germline-derived CDR1 and CDR2 are SGHRS and YFSETQ. V shed 0 bases and J 5 bases; nucleotides not matched to a gene: 3. This CDR3 has 14 amino acids. The CDR3: CASSLETGVETQYF. Here the CDR3 DNA reads TGCGCCAGCAGCTTGGAGACAGGGGTCGAGACCCAGTACTTC. The entire variable domain, with the rest obtained from reference TRBV5-1 and TRBJ2-5, is as follows: KAGVTQTPRYLIKTRGQQVTLSCSPISGHRSVSWYQQTPGQGLQFLFEYFSETQRNKGNFPGRFSGRQFSNSRSEMNVSTLELGDSALYLCASSLETGVETQYFGPGTRLLVL.

This chain joins TRBV6-5 and TRBJ2-3, with D perhaps matching TRBD2 (7 bases). This CDR3 is built from 15 residues. Trimming took off 5 bases at V and 1 base at J, with 13 bases between the two ends. Germline CDR1 and CDR2: MNHEY and SVGAGI. CDR3 loop: CASSAGGGRTDTQYF. CDR3 bases: TGTGCCAGCAGTGCTGGGGGGGGCCGCACAGATACGCAGTATTTT.

This clone was observed once. The V call is TRBV6-5, the J call TRBJ2-3; tentatively, D is TRBD2 (6 bases). This CDR3 is 15 amino acids long. The V gene's germline CDR1 is MNHEY and CDR2 SVGAGI. V dropped 8 bases and J dropped 2 bases, with 17 bases sitting between them. The CDR3 DNA follows: TGTGCCAGCGGTGTACAGTCGGGAGACACAGATACGCAGTATTTT. Its translation: CASGVQSGDTDTQYF.

The count of this clone is one. This chain connects TRBV28 to TRBJ1-2; TRBD1 aligns across 10 bases. Germline V gene data show CDR1 as MDHEN and CDR2 as SYDVKM. V gave up 6 bases and J gave up 0 bases; unmatched junction bases: 10. CDR3 size: 17 residues. The CDR3 bases are TGTGCCAGCAGCCCTACGTCGACAGGGGGCACTAACTATGGCTACACCTTC. The encoded protein is CASSPTSTGGTNYGYTF.

This clone occurred a few times. The chain uses TRBV5-6 and TRBJ2-7; possible D gene TRBD2, 6 bases. The CDR3 is 14 residues long. CDR1 and CDR2 (germline): SGHDT, YYEEEE. The V end was cut by 4 bases, the J end by 6 bases, with 17 bases between. CDR3 protein: CASSPGLSSREQYF. CDR3 nucleotide sequence: TGTGCCAGCAGCCCGGGACTCTCGTCACGCGAGCAGTACTTC.

This clone was counted only a few times. The chain joins TRBV11-2 to TRBJ2-3; D is unresolved. From germline, CDR1 is SGHAT and CDR2 FQNNGV. Trimming shortened V by 3 bases and J by 6 bases, and 13 bases separated the two germline ends. CDR3 size: 14 residues. CDR3 amino acids: CASSLGTTGDTQYF. The CDR3 nucleotides read TGTGCCAGCAGCTTGGGAACGACCGGGGATACGCAGTATTTT.